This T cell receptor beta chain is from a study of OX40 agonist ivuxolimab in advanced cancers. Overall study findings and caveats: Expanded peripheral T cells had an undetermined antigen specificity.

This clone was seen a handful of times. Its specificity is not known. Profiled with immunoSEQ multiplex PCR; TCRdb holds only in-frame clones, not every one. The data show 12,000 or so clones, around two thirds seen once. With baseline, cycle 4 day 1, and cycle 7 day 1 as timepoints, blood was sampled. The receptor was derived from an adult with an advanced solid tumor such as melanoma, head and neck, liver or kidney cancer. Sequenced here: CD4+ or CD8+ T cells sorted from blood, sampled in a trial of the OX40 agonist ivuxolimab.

In DNA, the CDR3 is TGTGCCAGCAGCCCAGGCGGGTACTTTGAGACCCAGTACTTC. Translation gives CASSPGGYFETQYF. This rearrangement joins TRBV11-2 to TRBJ2-5; D may be TRBD2 (5 bases). This CDR3 region has 14 residues. Germline lookup yields CDR1 SGHAT and CDR2 FQNNGV. Trimming shortened V by 5 bases and J by 5 bases, and 15 bases separated the two germline ends.